Below, one TCR beta chain is given with its context. The CDR3 consists of 13 residues. The germline V gene has CDR1 SGDLS and CDR2 YYNGEE. V shed 3 bases and J shed 0 bases, with 7 bases lying between them. The data were taken from a study of blood T cell repertoires in COVID-19. Study background: COVID-19 samples from acute and convalescent phases originated in the United States, Italy and Spain. The cDNA or gDNA used as material had been derived from T cells, B-cell-depleted T cells, or PBMCs.

Authors' processing steps: Reference gene primer amplification in the assay estimated nucleated cell counts. The table came from immunoSEQ multiplex PCR; TCRdb's copy has only in-frame clones and leaves some out. That table supplies the V and J calls and clone size; D and trimming were determined from the DNA. The sample contains around 250,000 clones, 85% to 90% of which appear only once. This clonotype originated in a woman aged 65 to 85 with active or convalescent COVID-19. This chain uses TRBV9 with TRBJ2-7; D call uncertain. The material sequenced was peripheral blood. CDR3 in amino acids: CASSAPGSYEQYF. In DNA, the CDR3 is TGTGCCAGCAGCGCCCCGGGCTCCTACGAGCAGTACTTC.